Given below is one TCR beta chain in context. This clonotype was seen only a few times. What this receptor recognizes is not known. No qualities accompany the bases; no much larger clone lies one base away. The library was made by PCR. Sequencing relied on a NextSeq 500. Preparation of bulk TCR libraries followed a previously described approach, with the TCR primers listed in Table S5. Total RNA was purified with the Qiagen AllPrep DNA/RNA kit. Reads from multiple sequencing runs of the same library were pooled before analysis. For the original study's pipeline: Reads were retained only if an exact TCR constant sequence was present, and the retained reads were trimmed to 150 nt and grouped according to their 12-nt molecular barcodes. Reads inside each barcode group were sub-clustered using a 15% Levenshtein threshold, and a quality-weighted consensus sequence was constructed for each RNA molecule. Non-functional sequences were excluded, and lower-count sequences lying one edit away from another sequence were also excluded. Barcode sub-clusters with fewer than 20% of the maximum read count were removed, based on fitting two negative binomial distributions. TCRdb passed the public sequencing reads through fastp at Q25 and MiXCR, retaining productive beta sequences. One record per CDR3 amino acid sequence lists the most common genes and DNA. The V and J calls reflect TCRdb's pipeline rather than the authors' work. The sample profile shows fewer than 350,000 distinct CDR3 sequences; roughly 24% of them were found once. 0.7% to 0.95% of the sample goes to the ten largest clones.

Naive CD8 T cell libraries were made from approximately 20,000 to 1,000,000 sorted cells using 10%, 30% or 50% of purified RNA. Naive CD8 T cells were FACS-sorted as CD8+CD4-CCR7+CD45RA+ on a BD FACSAria II into RLT Plus buffer. Detection sensitivity was tested by spiking Jurkat RNA equal to 9 to 10 TCR copies' worth into samples containing roughly 18,000-1,000,000 naive CD8 T cells. Enrichment of CD8 T cells was done with RosetteSep CD8+ T Cell Enrichment Cocktail plus Ficoll-Paque, and ACK red cell lysis came afterward. This sample was included in a study of molecular identifiers for immune sequencing clone quantification (dated 2018 in TCRdb). The study in broad terms: For a replicate experiment, the RNA from either around 20,000 or 99,000 naive CD8 T cells was divided into five aliquots, and four of those aliquots went on to sequencing. This methods study benchmarked molecular-identifier clustering-based TCR repertoire sequencing (MIDCIRS) and TCR RNA copy counting, using CD8 T cells to do so.

The CDR3 holds 16 amino acids from the cysteine to the phenylalanine. The only DNA kept is the CDR3, 48 bases in frame from the first base. V is pared back by 0 bases and J by 4 bases, with 15 bases lying between the germline termini. In the germline V gene, CDR1 corresponds to MGHRA and CDR2 to YSYEKL. Overall results and qualifications from the work: When barcode sub-clustering was not used, chimeric consensus sequences inflated TCR diversity, with chimeras reaching as high as 47%. Approximately 2.7 recovered TCR RNA copies per cell were obtained by modeling, versus about ten by digital PCR, implying a capture efficiency of 30% to 35%. The naive libraries included spiked-in Jurkat TCR RNA (over nine copies' worth), and this RNA is not part of the donor repertoire. Spiked-in Jurkat TCR RNA equal to a single cell's worth was reported to be detectable even within 1,200,000 naive CD8 T cells. In CMV-specific effector cells, clones with more than 20 RNA copies contained over 97% of molecules, whereas in naive cells such clones contained under 1% of molecules. Highly expanded clone sizes could be underestimated because identical TCR molecules may share a barcode.

The chain joins TRBV4-1 to TRBJ1-1, with the D segment identity uncertain. This clonotype originated in a human donor in good health. Some libraries in this study had Jurkat cell RNA spiked in. Sequenced sample: naive CD8+ T cells from blood, with Jurkat cell RNA spiked in. Interpreted using the paper, the cell subset or site label stands for: FACS-sorted CD8+CD4-CCR7+CD45RA+ naive T cells. The CDR3 has the sequence CASSQDRGLGGTEAFF. The DNA sequence is as follows: TGCGCCAGCAGCCAAGATCGGGGTCTTGGTGGCACTGAAGCTTTCTTT.